This T cell receptor (beta chain) was captured by sequencing in a study of blood T cell repertoires in COVID-19. V was shortened by 2 bases and J by 4 bases, with 9 bases between the two germline ends. Germline V gene sequence: CDR1 SGHDN, CDR2 FVKESK. There are 15 residues in the CDR3. Using immunoSEQ multiplex PCR, the repertoire was profiled, and TCRdb retains in-frame clones only, with some absent. The sample has roughly 200,000 clones, more than 75% seen once. The sample was peripheral blood. This receptor was identified in an elderly woman with COVID-19, enrolled during active disease. J is TRBJ1-6 and V is TRBV14; D is unclear. In nucleotides, the CDR3 is TGTGCCAGCAGCCAACCCGGGAATTATAATTCACCCCTCCACTTT. This translates into CASSQPGNYNSPLHF.